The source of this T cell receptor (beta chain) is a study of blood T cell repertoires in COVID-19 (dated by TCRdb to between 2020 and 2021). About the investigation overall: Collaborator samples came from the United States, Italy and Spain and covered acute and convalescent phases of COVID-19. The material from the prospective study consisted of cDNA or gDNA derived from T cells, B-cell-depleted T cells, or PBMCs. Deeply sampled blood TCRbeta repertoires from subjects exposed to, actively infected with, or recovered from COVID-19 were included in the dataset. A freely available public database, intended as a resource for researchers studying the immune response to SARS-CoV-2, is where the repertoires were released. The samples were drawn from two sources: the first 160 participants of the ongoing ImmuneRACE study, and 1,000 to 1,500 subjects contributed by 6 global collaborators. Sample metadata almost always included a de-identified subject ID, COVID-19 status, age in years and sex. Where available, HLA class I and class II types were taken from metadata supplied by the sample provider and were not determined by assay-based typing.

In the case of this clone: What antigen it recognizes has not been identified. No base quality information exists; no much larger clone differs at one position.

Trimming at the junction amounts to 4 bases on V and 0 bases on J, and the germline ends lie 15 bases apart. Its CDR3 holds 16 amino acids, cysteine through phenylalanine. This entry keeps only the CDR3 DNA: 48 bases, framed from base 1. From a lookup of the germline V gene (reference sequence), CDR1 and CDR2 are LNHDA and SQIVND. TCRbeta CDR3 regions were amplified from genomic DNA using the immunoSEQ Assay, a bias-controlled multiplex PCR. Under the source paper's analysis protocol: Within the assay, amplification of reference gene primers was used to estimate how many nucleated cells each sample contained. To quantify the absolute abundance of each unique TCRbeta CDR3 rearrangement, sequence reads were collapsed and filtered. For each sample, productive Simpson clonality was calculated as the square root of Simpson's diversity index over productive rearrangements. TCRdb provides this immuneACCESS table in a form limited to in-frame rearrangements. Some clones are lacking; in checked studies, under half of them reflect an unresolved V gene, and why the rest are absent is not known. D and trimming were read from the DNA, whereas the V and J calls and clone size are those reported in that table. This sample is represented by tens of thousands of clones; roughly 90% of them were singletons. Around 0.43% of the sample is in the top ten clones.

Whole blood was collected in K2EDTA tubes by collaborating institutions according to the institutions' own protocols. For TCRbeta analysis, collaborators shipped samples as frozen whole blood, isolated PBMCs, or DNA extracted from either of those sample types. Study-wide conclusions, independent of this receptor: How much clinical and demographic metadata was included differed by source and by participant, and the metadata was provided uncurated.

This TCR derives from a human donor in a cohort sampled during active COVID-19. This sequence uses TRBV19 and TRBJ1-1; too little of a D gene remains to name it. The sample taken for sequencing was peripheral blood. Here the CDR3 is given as CASSNGMETLNTEAFF. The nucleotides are TGTGCCAGTAGTAATGGTATGGAGACTTTGAACACTGAAGCTTTCTTT. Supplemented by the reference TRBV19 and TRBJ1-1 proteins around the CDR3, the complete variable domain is DGGITQSPKYLFRKEGQNVTLSCEQNLNHDAMYWYRQDPGQGLRLIYYSQIVNDFQKGDIAEGYSVSREKKESFPLTVTSAQKNPTAFYLCASSNGMETLNTEAFFGQGTRLTVV.